Listed below are T cell receptor beta chains from one sample, sequenced in a study of shared clonotypes between healthy human individuals. TCRdb's table, derived via immunoSEQ multiplex PCR, lists solely in-frame clones and lacks some. The sample yields some 500,000 clones, approximately 95% seen once. The sample comprised naive CD4+ T cells sorted from blood. The receptor source for this set is a woman between 25 and 40 years old in good health. The CDR3 runs from the conserved cysteine through the conserved F or W. A D gene is named only where the DNA matches it firmly. Clone size is shown for a subset of rows, as once, few, many or a class of expanded clone.

size	V	J	D	CDR3	DNA
.	TRBV7-2	TRBJ2-2	.	CASSLVVPGELFF	TGTGCCAGCAGCTTAGTTGTTCCCGGGGAGCTGTTTTTT
.	TRBV19	TRBJ2-1	.	CASSIDISYNEQFF	TGTGCCAGTAGTATAGACATATCCTACAATGAGCAGTTCTTC
.	TRBV5-1	TRBJ1-1	.	CASSLIGGSTEAFF	TGCGCCAGCAGCTTGATAGGGGGAAGCACTGAAGCTTTCTTT
.	TRBV6-7	TRBJ2-1	.	CASSSRRGLERRYEQFF	TGTGCCAGCAGTTCCCGACGGGGCCTTGAGAGGAGGTATGAGCAGTTCTTC
.	TRBV11-2	TRBJ2-7	TRBD2	CASSRSLAANSYEQYF	TGTGCCAGCAGCCGGTCACTAGCGGCTAACTCCTACGAGCAGTACTTC
.	TRBV10-1	TRBJ2-3	TRBD2	CASSPIAGASTDTQYF	TGCGCCAGCAGTCCCATAGCGGGAGCGTCGACAGATACGCAGTATTTT
.	TRBV11-1	TRBJ2-7	TRBD2	CASSPSGTGTSEQYF	TGTGCCAGCAGCCCTAGCGGGACTGGGACCAGCGAGCAGTACTTC
.	TRBV6-4	TRBJ2-1	.	CASSDSNFGDPWNEQFF	TGTGCCAGCAGTGACTCGAATTTTGGAGATCCTTGGAATGAGCAGTTCTTC
.	TRBV19	TRBJ1-1	TRBD1	CASNYPGTAAFF	TGTGCCAGCAATTACCCGGGGACAGCTGCTTTCTTT
.	TRBV6-6	TRBJ1-1	.	CASTYEVGGTEAFF	TGTGCCAGCACCTACGAGGTTGGGGGCACTGAAGCTTTCTTT
.	TRBV7-9	TRBJ1-1	.	CASSPYDRHTEAFF	TGTGCCAGCAGCCCCTACGACAGGCACACTGAAGCTTTCTTT
.	TRBV30	TRBJ2-3	.	CAWRGETGLSTDTQYF	TGTGCCTGGAGAGGGGAAACAGGTCTCAGCACAGATACGCAGTATTTT
.	TRBV6-5	TRBJ2-7	.	CASSILFYEQYF	TGTGCCAGCAGTATACTCTTTTACGAGCAGTACTTC
.	TRBV5-4	TRBJ1-3	.	CASSTGPNSGNTIYF	TGTGCCAGCAGCACAGGACCGAACTCTGGAAACACCATATATTTT
.	TRBV7-2	TRBJ2-7	.	CASSLTGGPGYEQYF	TGTGCCAGCAGCTTAACAGGAGGGCCGGGCTACGAGCAGTACTTC
.	TRBV6-6	TRBJ2-7	TRBD1	CASTEGQETYEQYF	TGTGCCAGCACCGAGGGACAGGAAACCTACGAGCAGTACTTC
.	TRBV6-4	TRBJ2-7	TRBD2	CASSDPGRASEQYF	TGTGCCAGCAGTGACCCCGGGAGGGCCTCCGAGCAGTACTTC
once	TRBV28	TRBJ1-5	.	CASTLKGGPQHF	TGTGCCAGCACCTTAAAGGGGGGGCCCCAGCATTTT
.	TRBV2	TRBJ1-5	.	CASSEASKEKSNQPQHF	TGTGCCAGCAGTGAAGCTAGCAAGGAAAAGAGCAATCAGCCCCAGCATTTT
.	TRBV2	TRBJ2-7	TRBD1	CASSEVGTASYEQYF	TGTGCCAGCAGTGAAGTAGGGACAGCCTCCTACGAGCAGTACTTC
.	TRBV6-1	TRBJ2-7	.	CASSEITLDEQYF	TGTGCCAGCAGTGAAATAACCCTCGACGAGCAGTACTTC
.	TRBV7-9	TRBJ2-6	.	CASSLFRGALGANVLTF	TGTGCCAGCAGCTTATTCCGGGGAGCCCTTGGGGCCAACGTCCTGACTTTC
.	TRBV20-1	TRBJ2-7	.	CSAGERDEQYF	TGCAGTGCTGGAGAGCGCGACGAGCAGTACTTC
.	TRBV18	TRBJ1-6	TRBD1	CASSPLGQGADSPLHF	TGTGCCAGCTCACCACTGGGACAGGGTGCGGATTCACCCCTCCACTTT
once	TRBV19	TRBJ2-5	.	CASSTGPLEETQYF	TGTGCCAGTTCCACGGGTCCCCTGGAAGAGACCCAGTACTTC
.	TRBV5-1	TRBJ2-7	.	CASSLTGRDEQYF	TGCGCCAGCAGCTTGACAGGGCGTGACGAGCAGTACTTC
.	TRBV13	TRBJ2-7	.	CASSLGLRLSPYEQYF	TGTGCCAGCAGCTTAGGCCTACGGCTATCCCCTTACGAGCAGTACTTC
.	TRBV7-2	TRBJ2-1	.	CASSSLVRTGLGNEQFF	TGTGCCAGCAGCTCGCTAGTTAGGACGGGACTTGGGAATGAGCAGTTCTTC
.	TRBV11-2	TRBJ2-5	.	CASSYRRKETQYF	TGTGCCAGCAGCTACAGAAGGAAAGAGACCCAGTACTTC
.	TRBV5-1	TRBJ2-1	TRBD1	CASSSGQGSNEQFF	TGCGCCAGCAGCTCCGGACAGGGGAGCAATGAGCAGTTCTTC
.	TRBV19	TRBJ1-5	.	CASTPVGSNQPQHF	TGTGCCAGTACCCCGGTGGGTAGCAATCAGCCCCAGCATTTT
.	TRBV15	TRBJ2-2	.	CATSRGFLSETGELFF	TGTGCCACCAGCAGAGGTTTTCTCTCGGAGACCGGGGAGCTGTTTTTT
.	TRBV19	TRBJ2-7	.	CASSMGDKRYEQYF	TGTGCCAGTAGTATGGGCGACAAGCGCTACGAGCAGTACTTC
.	TRBV4-1	TRBJ2-1	.	CASSQLGLSYNEQFF	TGCGCCAGCAGCCAATTGGGACTTTCTTACAATGAGCAGTTCTTC
.	TRBV11-2	TRBJ1-1	.	CASSPTPGAGGTEAFF	TGTGCCAGCAGCCCCACCCCGGGGGCGGGGGGCACTGAAGCTTTCTTT
once	TRBV10-3	TRBJ2-7	TRBD1	CAISESSWTGSREQYF	TGTGCCATCAGTGAGTCGAGTTGGACAGGGTCTCGCGAGCAGTACTTC
.	TRBV2	TRBJ1-4	TRBD1	CASRPGTATEKLFF	TGTGCCAGCAGACCCGGGACAGCTACAGAAAAACTGTTTTTT
.	TRBV18	TRBJ2-5	TRBD2	CASSPRLAGGKETQYF	TGTGCCAGCTCACCGAGACTAGCGGGAGGGAAAGAGACCCAGTACTTC
once	TRBV11-1	TRBJ2-7	TRBD1	CASSLAIQGREQYF	TGTGCCAGCAGCTTAGCCATACAGGGGAGAGAGCAGTACTTC
once	TRBV28	TRBJ1-6	.	CASSSPGSRYSPLHF	TGTGCCAGCAGTTCTCCAGGGTCGCGCTATTCACCCCTCCACTTT
.	TRBV2	TRBJ2-6	TRBD1	CASSAGQGYSGANVLTF	TGTGCCAGCAGTGCTGGACAGGGCTACTCTGGGGCCAACGTCCTGACTTTC
.	TRBV19	TRBJ2-1	.	CASSRSRGDEQFF	TGTGCCAGTAGTAGGTCTAGGGGGGACGAGCAGTTCTTC
.	TRBV5-6	TRBJ2-7	.	CASKRRGYEQYF	TGTGCCAGCAAAAGACGGGGATACGAGCAGTACTTC
.	TRBV28	TRBJ1-3	.	CASRRQSGNTIYF	TGTGCCAGCAGAAGACAGTCTGGAAACACCATATATTTT
.	TRBV21-1	TRBJ1-2	.	CAKGHGYTF	TGTGCCAAGGGACATGGCTACACCTTC
.	TRBV29-1	TRBJ1-2	TRBD1	CSVPMVGDSPNYGYTF	TGCAGCGTCCCCATGGTGGGGGACAGCCCAAACTATGGCTACACCTTC
.	TRBV20-1	TRBJ2-2	.	CSAKNTGELFF	TGCAGTGCTAAAAACACCGGGGAGCTGTTTTTT
.	TRBV5-1	TRBJ2-2	.	CASTRRSGDTGELFF	TGCGCCAGCACTAGACGATCAGGAGATACCGGGGAGCTGTTTTTT
.	TRBV5-1	TRBJ2-2	TRBD2	CASSLQPGLAGGPGTGELFF	TGCGCCAGCAGCTTACAACCGGGACTAGCGGGAGGGCCGGGCACCGGGGAGCTGTTTTTT
.	TRBV28	TRBJ2-7	TRBD2	CASSPSIPSGGVEQYF	TGTGCCAGCAGCCCATCCATCCCTAGCGGAGGTGTGGAGCAGTACTTC
.	TRBV28	TRBJ2-1	TRBD1	CASSLLGTGLYNEQFF	TGTGCCAGCAGTTTATTGGGGACAGGGCTCTACAATGAGCAGTTCTTC
.	TRBV28	TRBJ1-2	TRBD1	CASSWGQGAGGYTF	TGTGCCAGCAGTTGGGGACAGGGGGCGGGGGGCTACACCTTC
.	TRBV7-2	TRBJ1-3	.	CASSFDRGNTIYF	TGTGCCAGCAGCTTTGATCGGGGAAACACCATATATTTT
.	TRBV18	TRBJ2-7	TRBD2	CASSSYDNGGSPYEQYF	TGTGCCAGCTCATCCTACGACAATGGCGGGAGTCCCTACGAGCAGTACTTC
.	TRBV4-2	TRBJ2-3	TRBD2	CASSLLAGAGTDTQYF	TGTGCCAGCAGCCTCTTAGCGGGGGCGGGCACAGATACGCAGTATTTT
.	TRBV27	TRBJ2-1	.	CASKSNRVLSNEQFF	TGTGCCAGCAAATCAAACAGGGTCCTCTCCAATGAGCAGTTCTTC
few	TRBV20-1	TRBJ2-7	.	CSATSYEQYF	TGCAGTGCAACATCCTACGAGCAGTACTTC
.	TRBV6-5	TRBJ2-1	.	CASSYGTDEQFF	TGTGCCAGCAGTTACGGAACGGATGAGCAGTTCTTC
.	TRBV4-1	TRBJ2-7	TRBD2	CASSRKTSGKVDSYEQYF	TGCGCCAGCAGCCGAAAGACTAGCGGCAAGGTAGACTCCTACGAGCAGTACTTC